Following are 32 T cell receptor beta chains from one sample sequenced in a study of T cell responses to AZD1222 COVID-19 vaccine. The method was immunoSEQ multiplex PCR; TCRdb's version includes in-frame clones alone and lacks a portion of them. The data contain about 140,000 clones, over 75% of them singletons. The sample here was peripheral blood, taken on day 0 of AZD1222 vaccination. The receptors originated from an adult in good health.

The rearrangement joins TRBV9 to TRBJ2-2; D is undetermined. The CDR3 has 13 amino acids. Germline V lookup: CDR1 SGDLS, CDR2 YYNGEE. Trimming removed 4 bases from V and 0 bases from J, with 4 bases in between. Here the CDR3 reads CASSISNTGELFF. CDR3 nucleotides: TGTGCCAGCAGCATTTCGAACACCGGGGAGCTGTTTTTT.

The chain couples TRBV30 to TRBJ1-2, with a tentative D call TRBD1 (5 bases). With 4 bases removed from V and 6 bases from J, the gap between germline ends came to 18 bases. This CDR3 has 14 residues. The germline V gene encodes CDR1 GTSNPN and CDR2 SVGIG (reference sequence). CDR3 protein: CAWMGDASGHGYTF. CDR3 sequence (DNA): TGTGCCTGGATGGGGGACGCCTCGGGGCATGGCTACACCTTC.

The chain carries TRBV13 and TRBJ2-2; D is undetermined. The V end lost 0 bases, the J end lost 0 bases, and 8 bases lay between the germline ends. Looked up from germline, CDR1 is PRHDT and CDR2 is FYEKMQ (reference sequence). The CDR3 is 16 residues long. The chain's CDR3 is CASSLGMRSNTGELFF. The DNA for the CDR3 is TGTGCCAGCAGCTTAGGCATGAGGTCGAACACCGGGGAGCTGTTTTTT.

The chain uses TRBV6-1 and TRBJ1-1; tentatively, D is TRBD1 (6 bases). Germline CDR1 reads MNHNS; CDR2 reads SASEGT. Trimming took 4 bases from V and 4 from J, leaving 19 bases between them. The CDR3 extends over 16 amino acids. The CDR3 protein is CASSGRDINLRTEAFF. Here the CDR3 DNA reads TGTGCCAGCAGTGGGCGGGACATCAACCTTCGCACTGAAGCTTTCTTT.

The V gene is TRBV5-1, the J gene TRBJ1-3, with no clear D. Germline values: CDR1 SGHRS, CDR2 YFSETQ. This CDR3 spans 13 amino acids. Trimming stripped 3 bases from V and 2 bases from J, with 6 bases between. CDR3 sequence: CASSSGPGNTIYF. For the CDR3, the DNA is TGCGCCAGCAGCTCTGGACCTGGAAACACCATATATTTT.

The chain employs TRBV7-2 and TRBJ2-7; D remains ambiguous. The CDR3 is 14 residues long. The germline CDR1 and CDR2 sequences are SGHTA and FQGNSA. V lost 0 bases and J 6 bases, leaving 12 bases between the germline ends. The CDR3: CASSLASSGFEQYF. In nucleotides, the CDR3 is TGTGCCAGCAGCTTAGCTAGCAGTGGTTTCGAGCAGTACTTC.

V and J are TRBV19 and TRBJ1-4, with D perhaps TRBD1 (5 bases). The CDR3 is 18 residues long. V was shortened by 6 bases and J by 4 bases, with 24 bases between the two germline ends. Germline lookup yields CDR1 LNHDA and CDR2 SQIVND (reference sequence). The CDR3 protein is CASSLYGGVNNGNEKLFF. CDR3 nucleotides: TGTGCCAGTAGCCTTTACGGAGGGGTCAACAATGGTAATGAAAAACTGTTTTTT. Drawing the rest from reference TRBV19 and TRBJ1-4, the complete variable domain is DGGITQSPKYLFRKEGQNVTLSCEQNLNHDAMYWYRQDPGQGLRLIYYSQIVNDFQKGDIAEGYSVSREKKESFPLTVTSAQKNPTAFYLCASSLYGGVNNGNEKLFFGSGTQLSVL.

This clone was counted a single time. The rearrangement links TRBV7-9 to TRBJ1-1; D remains unclear. The germline CDR1 and CDR2 sequences are SEHNR and FQNEAQ (reference sequence). Trimming took off 1 base at V and 11 bases at J, with 11 bases between the two ends. The CDR3 is made up of 12 amino acids. The CDR3 region has the DNA TGTGCCAGCAGCTTAGTAAGTCCCGGCGCTTTCTTT. Translation: CASSLVSPGAFF.

The J gene is TRBJ1-3, the V gene TRBV5-1; D is unresolved. Germline assignment: CDR1 SGHRS and CDR2 YFSETQ. CDR3 length equals 12 residues. The ends were cut back, 5 bases at V and 4 bases at J, with 7 bases in the middle. CDR3 nucleotides: TGCGCCAGCAGGGTGGAGGGAAACACCATATATTTT. As protein: CASRVEGNTIYF.

This clone is a singleton in its sample. This chain links TRBV10-2 with TRBJ2-3, with 7 bases matching TRBD2. Per germline, CDR1 WSHSY and CDR2 SAAADI. CDR3 length: 16 residues. Trimming cost V 0 bases and J 4 bases; bases outside gene matches: 7. The CDR3 loop reads CASSESNYREADTQYF. CDR3 sequence (DNA): TGCGCCAGCAGTGAGTCTAACTACCGGGAGGCAGATACGCAGTATTTT.

The rearrangement uses TRBV6-5 and TRBJ1-5; D gene uncertain. Germline V gene sequence: CDR1 MNHEY, CDR2 SVGAGI. Between the trimmed V and J ends, which lost 6 bases and 5 bases, there was a span of 8 bases. This CDR3 has 12 residues. In nucleotides, the CDR3 is TGTGCCAGCAGCAAACCTTATCAGCCCCAGCATTTT. It encodes CASSKPYQPQHF.

V usage is TRBV7-6 and J usage is TRBJ2-7, with 7 bases lining up with TRBD2. The CDR3 consists of 18 residues. V shed 4 bases and J 7 bases; nucleotides not matched to a gene: 22. Germline V gene sequence: CDR1 SGHVS, CDR2 FNYEAQ. CDR3 bases: TGTGCCAGCAGCTGGGGGGGTCTAAGGACGCCCGGCGCGGGGGAGCAGTACTTC. This encodes CASSWGGLRTPGAGEQYF.

Only one count was recorded for this clone. V is TRBV9 and J is TRBJ2-1, with 12 bases fitting TRBD2. The CDR3 runs 17 residues. Per the germline V gene, CDR1 is SGDLS and CDR2 is YYNGEE. The V gene end was trimmed by 1 base and the J gene end by 5 bases; junction bases not matched to a gene: 7. CDR3 nucleotide sequence: TGTGCCAGCAGCGTAAGTCTAGCGGGAGGGCCCGACAATGAGCAGTTCTTC. Translating gives CASSVSLAGGPDNEQFF.

This chain connects TRBV12-3 or TRBV12-4 to TRBJ2-1, with D possibly TRBD1 on 6 matching bases. There are 12 residues in the CDR3. Deletions cut 11 bases from V and 4 bases from J, with 12 bases between. CDR3 DNA sequence: TGTGCCGCAGAGGACAGTTACAATGAGCAGTTCTTC. Amino acid sequence: CAAEDSYNEQFF.

The chain has TRBV14 and TRBJ2-2; D unresolved. Germline V lookup: CDR1 SGHDN, CDR2 FVKESK. V gave up 4 bases and J gave up 1 base, with 7 bases separating them. The CDR3 contains 14 residues. CDR3 loop: CASSRGRNTGELFF. The CDR3 coding sequence is TGTGCCAGCAGCCGTGGACGGAACACCGGGGAGCTGTTTTTT.

V and J are TRBV13 and TRBJ2-7; no definite D call. V was shortened by 0 bases and J by 0 bases, with 12 bases between the two germline ends. This CDR3 comprises 16 residues. Germline values: CDR1 PRHDT, CDR2 FYEKMQ (reference sequence). CDR3 DNA sequence: TGTGCCAGCAGCTTAGGCATGCGCCCGAGCTCCTACGAGCAGTACTTC. Protein: CASSLGMRPSSYEQYF.

The V call is TRBV6-5, the J call TRBJ1-6; 8 nucleotides align to TRBD1. V lost 6 bases and J lost 8; bases outside the gene matches: 6. The CDR3 contains 14 residues. The germline gives CDR1 MNHEY, CDR2 SVGAGI. The CDR3 spells CASRTDRGHSPLHF. CDR3 nucleotides: TGTGCCAGCAGAACCGACAGGGGCCATTCACCCCTCCACTTT.

V and J are TRBV28 and TRBJ1-1, with D unclear. CDR1 is MDHEN, CDR2 SYDVKM, per germline. This CDR3 is built from 16 residues. V dropped 6 bases and J dropped 0 bases, with 17 bases sitting between them. CDR3 DNA sequence: TGTGCCAGCAGGAGTGGGCAGCGCAAAATGAACACTGAAGCTTTCTTT. It is translated as CASRSGQRKMNTEAFF. Based on the CDR3 plus reference TRBV28 and TRBJ1-1, the full variable domain is DVKVTQSSRYLVKRTGEKVFLECVQDMDHENMFWYRQDPGLGLRLIYFSYDVKMKEKGDIPEGYSVSREKKERFSLILESASTNQTSMYLCASRSGQRKMNTEAFFGQGTRLTVV.

This rearrangement joins TRBV7-7 to TRBJ2-1, with D maybe TRBD2 (6 bases). Germline assignment: CDR1 SSHAT and CDR2 FNYEAQ (reference sequence). This CDR3 has 16 amino acids. Trimming took off 4 bases at V and 4 bases at J, with 17 bases between the two ends. The CDR3, as DNA: TGTGCCAGCAGCTCCCAACCGGGACTCTTATACAATGAGCAGTTCTTC. It is translated as CASSSQPGLLYNEQFF.

The genes are TRBV7-8 and TRBJ1-5; D is ambiguous. Looked up from germline, CDR1 is SGHVS and CDR2 is FQNEAQ. This CDR3 is built from 16 residues. The V gene lost 0 bases and the J gene lost 0 bases, with 9 bases spanning the gap. Here the CDR3 reads CASSLAGGYSNQPQHF. In DNA form, the CDR3 reads TGTGCCAGCAGCTTAGCTGGTGGATATAGCAATCAGCCCCAGCATTTT.

The genes are TRBV28 and TRBJ1-6; D remains unclear. Trimming took 5 bases from V and 2 from J, leaving 10 bases between them. This CDR3 is 15 amino acids long. Germline V gives CDR1 MDHEN, CDR2 SYDVKM. This chain's CDR3 is CASSPSDPYNSPLHF. In DNA, the CDR3 is TGTGCCAGCAGTCCCTCTGACCCCTATAATTCACCCCTCCACTTT. The variable domain in full, completed from reference TRBV28 and TRBJ1-6, reads DVKVTQSSRYLVKRTGEKVFLECVQDMDHENMFWYRQDPGLGLRLIYFSYDVKMKEKGDIPEGYSVSREKKERFSLILESASTNQTSMYLCASSPSDPYNSPLHFGNGTRLTVT.

The V and J genes are TRBV19 and TRBJ1-2; 7 bases are a match to TRBD1. V lost 5 bases to trimming and J lost 2 bases; unmatched junction nucleotides: 5. The CDR3 is 14 amino acids. Germline V CDR1 and CDR2: LNHDA, SQIVND (reference sequence). CDR3 DNA: TGTGCCAGTAGTCGTGGACAGGAGAACTATGGCTACACCTTC. Its translation: CASSRGQENYGYTF.

This rearrangement joins TRBV28 to TRBJ2-2, with a possible D match to TRBD2 (6 bases). Trimming stripped 6 bases from V and 5 bases from J, with 13 bases between. This CDR3 has 14 amino acids. Germline assignment: CDR1 MDHEN and CDR2 SYDVKM. The CDR3 loop is CASSAGGWTGELFF. CDR3 nucleotides: TGTGCCAGCAGCGCTGGGGGGTGGACCGGGGAGCTGTTTTTT.

This clone was recorded only once. This sequence joins TRBV12-3 or TRBV12-4 and TRBJ1-1, with D possibly TRBD1 on 5 matching bases. The CDR3 sequence is 13 residues long. The V and J ends lost 3 bases and 4 bases respectively, with 9 bases between them. The CDR3 sequence: CASSFAGATEAFF. In DNA form, the CDR3 reads TGTGCCAGCAGTTTCGCTGGGGCCACTGAAGCTTTCTTT.

The rearrangement links TRBV6-5 to TRBJ1-1; 8 bases map to TRBD1. Trimming removed 5 bases from V and 5 bases from J; junction bases left unmatched: 7. Per germline, CDR1 MNHEY and CDR2 SVGAGI. The length of the CDR3 is 14 residues. The CDR3 sequence: CASSRRGRRTEAFF. As DNA, the CDR3 is TGTGCCAGCAGTCGCAGGGGGCGCAGGACTGAAGCTTTCTTT.

V gene TRBV7-2 combines with J gene TRBJ2-2; D is ambiguous. Trimming took off 8 bases at V and 1 base at J, with 14 bases between the two ends. The CDR3 totals 15 residues. Germline V gene data show CDR1 as SGHTA and CDR2 as FQGNSA. CDR3 nucleotide sequence: TGTGCCAGCTTTTTTCATCCGGGGAACACCGGGGAGCTGTTTTTT. Its translation is CASFFHPGNTGELFF.

The J gene is TRBJ2-5, the V gene TRBV25-1; D might be TRBD1 (5 bases). V lost 1 base to trimming and J lost 3 bases, with 6 bases between them. The CDR3 sequence is 13 residues long. The germline gives CDR1 MGHDK, CDR2 SYGVNS. The chain's CDR3 is CASSESGKETQYF. In DNA form, the CDR3 reads TGTGCCAGCAGTGAATCAGGGAAAGAGACCCAGTACTTC.

This clone was seen only once. The V call is TRBV3-1 (or the pseudogene TRBV3-2), the J call TRBJ1-2, with TRBD1 identical over 7 bases. Germline CDR1 and CDR2: LGHDT and YNNKEL (reference sequence). V shed 1 base and J 5 bases; nucleotides not matched to a gene: 10. The CDR3 is made up of 16 amino acids. The CDR3 bases are TGTGCCAGCAGCCAAGCTGACAGGGCCCAACTATATGGCTACACCTTC. Residues: CASSQADRAQLYGYTF.

This sequence joins TRBV5-4 and TRBJ2-7; 10 bases match TRBD2. The V and J ends lost 0 bases and 3 bases, in that order; junction bases with no gene match: 9. Germline V gives CDR1 SGHNT, CDR2 YYREEE (reference sequence). The CDR3 runs 17 residues. The CDR3 DNA sequence: TGTGCCAGCAGCTTGGAGAGGCTAGCGGGAGTCGGCTACGAGCAGTACTTC. The encoded protein is CASSLERLAGVGYEQYF.

V gene TRBV19 combines with J gene TRBJ1-3; weak D call: TRBD1 (5 bases). Germline-derived CDR1 and CDR2 are LNHDA and SQIVND (reference sequence). The CDR3 totals 15 residues. Trimming took off 5 bases at V and 0 bases at J, with 11 bases between the two ends. CDR3 sequence: CASSAQGSSGNTIYF. The CDR3, as DNA: TGTGCCAGTAGTGCTCAGGGTTCCTCTGGAAACACCATATATTTT.

V gene TRBV30 combines with J gene TRBJ1-1; D call uncertain. In germline, CDR1 is GTSNPN, CDR2 SVGIG (reference sequence). Trimming left V 4 bases short and J 1 base short, with 10 bases between. The CDR3 totals 13 residues. The CDR3 DNA reads TGTGCCTGGACCTTGACACGGAACACTGAAGCTTTCTTT. Its translation: CAWTLTRNTEAFF.

The chain employs TRBV7-9 and TRBJ1-2; D may be TRBD1 (6 bases). Germline V gene data show CDR1 as SEHNR and CDR2 as FQNEAQ (reference sequence). The CDR3 is 14 residues long. The ends were cut back, 1 base at V and 4 bases at J, with 10 bases in the middle. In nucleotides, the CDR3 is TGTGCCAGCAGCTTAGTGACAGGCACCTATGGCTACACCTTC. This translates into CASSLVTGTYGYTF. Complete variable domain (other parts from reference TRBV7-9 and TRBJ1-2): DTGVSQNPRHKITKRGQNVTFRCDPISEHNRLYWYRQTLGQGPEFLTYFQNEAQLEKSRLLSDRFSAERPKGSFSTLEIQRTEQGDSAMYLCASSLVTGTYGYTFGSGTRLTVV.